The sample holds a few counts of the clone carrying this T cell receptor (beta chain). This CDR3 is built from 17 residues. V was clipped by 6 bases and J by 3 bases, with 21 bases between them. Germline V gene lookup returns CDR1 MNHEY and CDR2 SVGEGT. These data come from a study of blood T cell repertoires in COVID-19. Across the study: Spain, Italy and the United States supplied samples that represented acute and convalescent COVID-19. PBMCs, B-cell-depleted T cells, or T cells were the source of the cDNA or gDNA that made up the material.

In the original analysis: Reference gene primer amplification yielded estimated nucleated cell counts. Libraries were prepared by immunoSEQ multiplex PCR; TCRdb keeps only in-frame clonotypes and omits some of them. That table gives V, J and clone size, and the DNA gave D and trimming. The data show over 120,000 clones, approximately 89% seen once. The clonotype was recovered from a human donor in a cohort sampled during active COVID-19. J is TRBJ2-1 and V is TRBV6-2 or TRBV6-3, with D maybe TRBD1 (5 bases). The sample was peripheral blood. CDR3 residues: CASSPQGSGQIYNEQFF. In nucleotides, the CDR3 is TGTGCCAGCAGCCCTCAGGGTTCGGGCCAAATCTACAATGAGCAGTTCTTC.